The 2 T cell receptor beta chains presented below share a single source sample, sequenced in a study of human versus mouse CDR3 diversity and MHC coevolution. TCRdb keeps only in-frame clones here, not all; method: immunoSEQ multiplex PCR. The top ten clones hold around 1.5% of a sample with some 82,000 clones, 93% of them seen once. The sample was naive CD4+ T cells from blood. The sample's subset: CD45RO-negative CD62L-positive naive CD4 T cells. These receptor sequences come from a person between 25 and 75 years old in good health.

The chain has TRBV6-5 and TRBJ2-7, with no clear D. The germline V and J ends were trimmed by 2 bases and 5 bases, with 10 bases remaining between them. Germline V CDR1 and CDR2: MNHEY, SVGAGI. The CDR3 loop spans 13 amino acids. The CDR3 DNA reads as TGTGCCAGCAGTTACATCTCTGGAGACGAGCAGTACTTC. The encoded protein is CASSYISGDEQYF.

The chain employs TRBV30 and TRBJ1-1, with 8 bases matching TRBD1. Germline V gene sequence: CDR1 GTSNPN, CDR2 SVGIG (reference sequence). The CDR3 spans 13 residues. Germline trimming cut 4 bases from V and 6 bases from J; bases unmatched to any gene: 7. In nucleotides, the CDR3 is TGTGCCTGGACTACGACAGGGGCGCCTGAAGCTTTCTTT. Translation gives CAWTTTGAPEAFF.